The rows below give T cell receptor beta chains drawn from one sample of a study of cytomegalovirus exposure and HLA in healthy donors. The assay was immunoSEQ multiplex PCR, and TCRdb's table has in-frame clones only and misses some. The table records around 190,000 clones, about four fifths of them present only once. The sequencing input was PBMCs. Receptors originate from a man aged 35-49 years in good health and CMV-seropositive. The CDR3 runs from the conserved cysteine through the conserved F or W. Fields, in order: J gene, D gene, V gene, clone size, CDR3 protein, CDR3 DNA. D genes are given only for firm matches. Expanded clones get a size class; other rows say once, few or many, or leave the size out.

TRBJ2-7 | TRBD2 | TRBV5-4 | - | CASSRGPSGRVSYEQYF | TGTGCCAGCAGCCGGGGGCCTAGCGGGAGGGTCTCCTACGAGCAGTACTTC
TRBJ2-1 | - | TRBV19 | - | CASSRWGLSSSYNEQFF | TGTGCCAGTAGTAGGTGGGGGCTCTCATCTTCCTACAATGAGCAGTTCTTC
TRBJ2-7 | TRBD2 | TRBV7-2 | - | CASTPGGGPDEQYF | TGTGCCAGCACTCCGGGGGGAGGGCCGGACGAGCAGTACTTC
TRBJ2-3 | TRBD1 | TRBV5-1 | - | CASSFRQGAPGSDTQYF | TGCGCCAGCAGCTTCCGACAGGGGGCGCCGGGGTCGGATACGCAGTATTTT
TRBJ1-5 | TRBD1 | TRBV19 | - | CASIPGQESNQPQHF | TGTGCCAGTATTCCGGGACAGGAGAGCAATCAGCCCCAGCATTTT
TRBJ2-7 | - | TRBV6-5 | - | CASRLTGAGEQYF | TGTGCCAGCAGGCTCACAGGGGCGGGGGAGCAGTACTTC
TRBJ2-5 | TRBD2 | TRBV29-1 | - | CSVKIGGKGSGGPQETQYF | TGCAGCGTCAAAATTGGGGGGAAGGGTAGCGGGGGCCCCCAAGAGACCCAGTACTTC
TRBJ2-3 | - | TRBV5-1 | - | CASSSGMSTDTQYF | TGCGCCAGCAGCTCGGGGATGAGCACAGATACGCAGTATTTT
TRBJ1-1 | - | TRBV18 | few | CASSPQGLSNTEAFF | TGTGCCAGCTCACCCCAGGGGCTGTCGAACACTGAAGCTTTCTTT
TRBJ2-3 | TRBD1 | TRBV7-2 | - | CASSPRQGDTDTQYF | TGTGCCAGCAGCCCTAGACAGGGGGACACAGATACGCAGTATTTT
TRBJ1-1 | TRBD1 | TRBV6-5 | - | CASGRGEAFF | TGTGCCAGCGGCAGGGGGGAAGCTTTCTTT
TRBJ2-7 | - | TRBV27 | - | CASSSLGPGILEQYF | TGTGCCAGCAGTTCCCTCGGTCCGGGTATTCTTGAGCAGTACTTC
TRBJ2-7 | - | TRBV6-5 | - | CASRLNRDNIYEQYF | TGTGCCAGCAGACTCAACCGGGACAACATCTACGAGCAGTACTTC
TRBJ2-1 | - | TRBV19 | - | CASTYSSSNNEQFF | TGTGCCAGTACTTATAGTAGCTCGAACAATGAGCAGTTCTTC
TRBJ1-5 | - | TRBV19 | - | CASRSTGPSNQPQHF | TGTGCCAGTAGGTCGACAGGCCCTAGCAATCAGCCCCAGCATTTT
TRBJ1-6 | TRBD1 | TRBV6-6 | few | CASSYSTGGGSPLHF | TGTGCCAGCAGTTACTCGACAGGGGGAGGTTCACCCCTCCACTTT
TRBJ2-7 | TRBD1 | TRBV19 | few | CATRTGGKISYEQYF | TGTGCCACCAGGACAGGGGGCAAAATCTCCTACGAGCAGTACTTC
TRBJ2-5 | TRBD2 | TRBV9 | - | CATKTSGYIQETQYF | TGTGCCACCAAGACTAGCGGGTATATTCAAGAGACCCAGTACTTC
TRBJ2-6 | TRBD1 | TRBV27 | - | CASSRRDRATGANVLTF | TGTGCCAGCAGTCGCCGGGACAGGGCGACTGGGGCCAACGTCCTGACTTTC
TRBJ2-3 | TRBD2 | TRBV7-9 | - | CASSLLGTSGGINTQYF | TGTGCCAGCAGCTTACTTGGTACTAGCGGGGGCATCAATACGCAGTATTTT
TRBJ2-4 | TRBD1 | TRBV5-1 | - | CASSSATGDKNIQYF | TGCGCCAGCAGCTCGGCGACAGGGGACAAAAACATTCAGTACTTC
TRBJ2-7 | TRBD1 | TRBV19 | once | CASSTRTSGGVYEQYF | TGTGCCAGTAGCACTCGGACCTCAGGGGGAGTCTACGAGCAGTACTTC
TRBJ2-4 | - | TRBV6-5 | - | CASRPRHLAKNIQYF | TGTGCCAGCAGACCTCGACATCTAGCCAAAAACATTCAGTACTTC
TRBJ2-3 | - | TRBV20-1 | - | CSAWRDTQYF | TGCAGTGCCTGGAGGGATACGCAGTATTTT
TRBJ2-1 | TRBD2 | TRBV19 | - | CASRGVGGTNNEQFF | TGTGCCAGTAGGGGTGTGGGGGGGACGAACAATGAGCAGTTCTTC
TRBJ2-2 | TRBD1 | TRBV9 | - | CASSLTGTGRNTGELFF | TGTGCCAGCAGCTTGACTGGGACAGGGAGGAACACCGGGGAGCTGTTTTTT